This TCR beta chain was recorded in a study of T-cell reconstitution after alpha-beta-depleted transplantation in children (dated by TCRdb to 2016 to 2017). Turning to the overall study: Using TCR repertoire profiling, the study quantitatively followed how T-cell immune reconstitution unfolded in children after TCRalphabeta/CD19-depleted allogeneic hematopoietic cell transplantation.

The library was obtained by PCR. TCRdb names Illumina HiSeq 2500 as the instrument used. Molecular barcoding was employed in the preparation of TCR libraries, with unique molecular identifiers being used to normalize TCRbeta repertoire quantification. The public reads were reprocessed in TCRdb via fastp at Q25 and MiXCR, keeping in-frame beta chains. Rows with a matching CDR3 protein are joined into one entry that keeps the most common DNA and genes. A total of about 640,000 distinct CDR3 sequences appear in this sample, over 15% of them only once. The ten biggest clones cover under 1.2% of the sample. This clonotype has more than one count but fewer than ten. What antigen it recognizes has not been identified. Base qualities were left out, and no much larger clone turns up one base away. For this chain, trimming is 5 bases at the V end and 2 bases at the J end, and the number of junction bases without a gene match is 14. Including cysteine and phenylalanine, the CDR3 has 17 amino acids. The sequence is cut down to CDR3 DNA, 51 bases in frame from base 1.

This TCR came from a human donor who donated a stem cell graft to a child with acute myeloid leukemia. This receptor chain uses TRBV12-3 or TRBV12-4 and TRBJ1-2, and 7 junction bases match TRBD1. The sample in question was PBMCs from the stem cell graft donor, obtained from the stem cell graft. DNA sequence: TGTGCCAGCAGTCCCAGCCCGGGACAGCCGACCAACTATGGCTACACCTTC. Translated, it reads CASSPSPGQPTNYGYTF.